This T cell receptor (beta chain) came from a study of T-cell memory formation after mild COVID-19 (dated by TCRdb to about 2021). Context from the whole study: TCR sequence clusters from the two donors were largely donor specific. In a couple of donors, T-cell clones that expanded and contracted after mild COVID-19 were tracked by sequencing TCRalpha and TCRbeta repertoires over time. The cohort comprised two young, previously healthy adult volunteers, one female and one male. Overall study outcomes, separate from this receptor: From day 15 to 85, contracting clones showed balanced CD4/CD8 phenotypes, whereas a second wave of clones that expanded from day 15 to 37 leaned towards CD4+. Only two mild cases were covered by the study, and larger cohorts that include severe cases with pre-infection samples were considered necessary. Contracting CD4+ clones were located mainly in the CM and EM memory subsets, whereas CD8+ clones were found to be enriched in EMRA. Whether the second-wave clones peaking on day 37 were SARS-CoV-2 specific was not confirmed. The detection of some responding clones in pre-infection memory suggests that pre-existing cross-reactive memory T cells joined the SARS-CoV-2 response.

V and J lose 0 bases and 3 bases, and a span of 6 bases separates them. From a lookup of the germline V gene, CDR1 and CDR2 are SGDLS and YYNGEE. The CDR3 starts with the cysteine, ends with the phenylalanine, and has 14 residues. Only the CDR3 DNA is retained, 42 bases long and in frame from the first base. A single count supports this clonotype. What this receptor recognizes is not known. Per-base qualities were not stored, and no clone one base away is much larger. One read offers little support. Ficoll-Paque density gradient centrifugation was used to isolate PBMCs. Sequencing relied on an Illumina NovaSeq 6000. TCRalpha and TCRbeta cDNA libraries were built by 5'RACE with constant-segment primers, adding sample barcodes and unique molecular identifiers. Trizol reagent was used to extract RNA from every sample. Library amplification was performed in two PCR steps, and a second sample barcode and Illumina TruSeq adapters were introduced in the second step. The libraries were sequenced on an Illumina NovaSeq using 2 x 150 bp paired-end reads. In the original analysis: Reads were demultiplexed and collapsed into UMI-guided consensus sequences with migec v1.2.7. Using mixcr v2.1.11, UMI consensuses were aligned to TRA and TRB V and J templates and then assembled into clonotypes. A clonotype was counted as expanded or contracted only when both edgeR and NoisET called the clonotype significant, with the noise models trained on biological replicates. edgeR calls used a false discovery rate-adjusted p below 0.01 and a log2 fold-change threshold of 1. As an exploratory analysis of dynamics, max-normalized trajectories of the 1000 most abundant clonotypes were examined with PCA combined with hierarchical clustering. The CD4 or CD8 phenotype of responding clones was assigned using the separately sequenced CD4+ and CD8+ repertoires. The public sequencing data were trimmed at Q25 with fastp and processed into clonotypes with MiXCR by TCRdb, which kept only in-frame beta chains. Identical CDR3 protein sequences are pooled into one entry, listed with their most common genes and DNA. The V and J calls, along with clone size, are taken from TCRdb and not from the paper's own processing. The sample table records approximately 340,000 distinct CDR3 sequences; 10% to 15% of these occur just once. Roughly 23% of the sample goes to the ten largest clones.

Sequencing was carried out using PBMCs or a T cell subset sorted from them (not recorded which). The TCR originated in a man aged 18-30 years who had mild COVID-19 (a few samples of this study predate the infection). The sample titles of this study are shuffled in the database, so cell type and time point are left out; the donor was told from shared clones. The chain is assembled from TRBV9 and TRBJ2-2, with the D segment identity uncertain. CDR3 loop: CASSVAVDTGELFF. The nucleotide sequence is given as TGTGCCAGCAGCGTAGCGGTCGACACCGGGGAGCTGTTTTTT.